The present TCR beta chain was sequenced within a study of T cell changes during pregnancy in multiple sclerosis. The V gene lost 0 bases and the J gene lost 4 bases, with 18 bases spanning the gap. CDR1 and CDR2 from the germline V gene are PRHDT and FYEKMQ (reference sequence). The CDR3 runs to 18 residues. TCRdb keeps only in-frame clones here, not all; method: immunoSEQ multiplex PCR. Of around 80,000 clones listed, around 90% are singletons. The sequencing here drew on peripheral blood, taken before pregnancy. The sequence was collected from a female donor with multiple sclerosis, enrolled in a pregnancy study. This chain links TRBV13 with TRBJ2-2; the D gene is possibly TRBD2 (6 bases). Written as DNA, the CDR3 is TGTGCCAGCAGCTTAGGCCCCTCGTTCGGGGGAAGCACCGGGGAGCTGTTTTTT. The encoded protein is CASSLGPSFGGSTGELFF.